This TCR beta chain was profiled in a study of cytomegalovirus exposure and HLA in healthy donors. With respect to this clone: Other DNA variants within this sample encode the same CDR3.

The primer mix had 60 Vbeta and 13 Jbeta primers. TCRdb's table, derived via immunoSEQ multiplex PCR, lists solely in-frame clones and lacks some. This table holds some 140,000 clones, around 73% found once. Germline-derived CDR1 and CDR2 are SGDLS and YYNGEE. V dropped 3 bases and J dropped 5 bases, with 8 bases sitting between them. The CDR3 sequence is 13 residues long. The sample comprised PBMCs. The source is a woman aged 40 to 50 in good health and CMV-seronegative. J is TRBJ2-2 and V is TRBV9, with a possible D match to TRBD2 (6 bases). The CDR3 DNA follows: TGTGCCAGCAGCGGGGGGGTAACCGGGGAGCTGTTTTTT. Its translation is CASSGGVTGELFF. Combining the CDR3 with reference TRBV9 and TRBJ2-2 gives the whole variable domain DSGVTQTPKHLITATGQRVTLRCSPRSGDLSVYWYQQSLDQGLQFLIQYYNGEERAKGNILERFSAQQFPDLHSELNLSSLELGDSALYFCASSGGVTGELFFGEGSRLTVL.